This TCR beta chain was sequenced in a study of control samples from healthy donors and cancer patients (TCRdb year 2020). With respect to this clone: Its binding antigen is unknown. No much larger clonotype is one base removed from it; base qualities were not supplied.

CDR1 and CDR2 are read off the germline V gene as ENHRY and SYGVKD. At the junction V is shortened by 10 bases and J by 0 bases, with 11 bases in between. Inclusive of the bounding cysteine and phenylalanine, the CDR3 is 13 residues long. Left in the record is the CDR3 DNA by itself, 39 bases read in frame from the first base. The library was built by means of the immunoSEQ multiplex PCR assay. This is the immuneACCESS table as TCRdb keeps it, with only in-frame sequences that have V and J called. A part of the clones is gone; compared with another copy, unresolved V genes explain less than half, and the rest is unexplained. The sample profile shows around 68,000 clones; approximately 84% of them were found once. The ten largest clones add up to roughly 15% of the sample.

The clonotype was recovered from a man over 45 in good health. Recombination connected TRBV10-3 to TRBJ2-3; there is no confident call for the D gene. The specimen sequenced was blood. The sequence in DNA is TGTGCCACCCGGCCTCTAAGCACAGATACGCAGTATTTT. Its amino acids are CATRPLSTDTQYF.